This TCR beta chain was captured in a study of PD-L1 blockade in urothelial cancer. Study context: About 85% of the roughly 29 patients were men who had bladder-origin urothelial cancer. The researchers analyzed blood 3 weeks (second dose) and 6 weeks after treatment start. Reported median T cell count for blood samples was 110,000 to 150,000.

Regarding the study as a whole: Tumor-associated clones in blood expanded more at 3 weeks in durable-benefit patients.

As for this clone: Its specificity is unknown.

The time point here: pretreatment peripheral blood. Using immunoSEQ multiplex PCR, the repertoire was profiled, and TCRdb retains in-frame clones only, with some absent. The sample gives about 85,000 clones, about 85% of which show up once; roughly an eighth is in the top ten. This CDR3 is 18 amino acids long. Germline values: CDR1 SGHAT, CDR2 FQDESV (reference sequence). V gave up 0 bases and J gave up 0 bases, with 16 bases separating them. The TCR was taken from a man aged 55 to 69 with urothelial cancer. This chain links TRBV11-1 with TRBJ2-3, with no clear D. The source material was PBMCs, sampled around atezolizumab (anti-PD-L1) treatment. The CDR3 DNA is TGTGCCAGCAGCTTAGCGGTTGCGACGGAGACTAGCACAGATACGCAGTATTTT. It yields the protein CASSLAVATETSTDTQYF. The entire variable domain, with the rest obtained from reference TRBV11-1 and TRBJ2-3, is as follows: EAEVAQSPRYKITEKSQAVAFWCDPISGHATLYWYRQILGQGPELLVQFQDESVVDDSQLPKDRFSAERLKGVDSTLKIQPAELGDSAMYLCASSLAVATETSTDTQYFGPGTRLTVL.